This entry concerns a single T cell receptor beta chain. The antigen remains unidentified. V was clipped by 4 bases and J by 0 bases; unmatched bases: 9. Germline lookup yields CDR1 MDHEN and CDR2 SYDVKM. This CDR3 is built from 17 residues. This sample was included in a study of relationships among human T cell subsets. TCR alpha and beta CDR3s were amplified from mRNA by semiquantitative ARM-PCR. Exponential amplification used communal superprimers after tagged nested gene-specific primers in ARM-PCR. TCRdb re-analysed the multiplex PCR reads in MiXCR, keeping a single row per CDR3 protein. The repertoire includes roughly 15,000 distinct CDR3 sequences, about three fifths of them detected once, and about 35% sits in the top ten. T cell subsets were isolated with magnetic beads coated with subset-specific monoclonal antibodies. Study observations and caveats: Clones with over 100 reads held over 55% of CD8+ cytotoxic sequences. V, D, J usage, CDR3 length and N-additions were similar across seven subsets.

Sequenced input: total T cells sorted from blood. The sequence derives from a man aged 35 to 55 in good health. The V call is TRBV28, the J call TRBJ1-3, with 7 nucleotides matching TRBD1. The CDR3: CASSSSTGKASGNTIYF. The CDR3 nucleotides read TGTGCCAGCAGTTCATCGACAGGGAAGGCCTCTGGAAACACCATATATTTT.